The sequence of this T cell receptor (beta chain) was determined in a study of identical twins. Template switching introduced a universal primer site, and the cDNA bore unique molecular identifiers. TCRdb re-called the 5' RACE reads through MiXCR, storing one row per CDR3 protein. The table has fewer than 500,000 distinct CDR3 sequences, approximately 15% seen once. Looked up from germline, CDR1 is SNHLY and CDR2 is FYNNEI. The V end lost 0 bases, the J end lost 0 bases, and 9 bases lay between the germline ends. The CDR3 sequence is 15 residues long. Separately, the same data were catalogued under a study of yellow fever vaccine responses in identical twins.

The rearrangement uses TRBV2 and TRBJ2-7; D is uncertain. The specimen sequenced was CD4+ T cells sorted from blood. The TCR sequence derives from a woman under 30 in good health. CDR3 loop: CASSEAPKGSYEQYF. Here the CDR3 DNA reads TGTGCCAGCAGTGAAGCCCCCAAAGGCTCCTACGAGCAGTACTTC.